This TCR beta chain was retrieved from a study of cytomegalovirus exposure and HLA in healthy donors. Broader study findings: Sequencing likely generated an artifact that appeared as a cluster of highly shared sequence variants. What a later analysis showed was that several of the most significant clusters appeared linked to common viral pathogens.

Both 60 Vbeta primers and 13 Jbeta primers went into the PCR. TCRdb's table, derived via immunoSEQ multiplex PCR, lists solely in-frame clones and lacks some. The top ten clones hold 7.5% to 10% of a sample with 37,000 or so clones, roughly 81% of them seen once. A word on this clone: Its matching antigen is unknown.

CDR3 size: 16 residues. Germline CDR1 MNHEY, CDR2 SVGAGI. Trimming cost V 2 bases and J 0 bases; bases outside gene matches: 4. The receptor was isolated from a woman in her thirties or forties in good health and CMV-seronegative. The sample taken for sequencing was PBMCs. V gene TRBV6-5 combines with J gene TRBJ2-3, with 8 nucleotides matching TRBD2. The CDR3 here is CASSYGPGGSTDTQYF. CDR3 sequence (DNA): TGTGCCAGCAGTTACGGGCCGGGGGGGAGCACAGATACGCAGTATTTT.